The source of this TCR beta chain is a study of blood T cell repertoires in COVID-19. This CDR3 is built from 15 residues. V shed 4 bases, J shed 0 bases, and the junction held 4 bases outside the gene matches. Germline CDR1 and CDR2: SGHTA and FQGTGA. The method was immunoSEQ multiplex PCR; TCRdb's version includes in-frame clones alone and lacks a portion of them. The data show tens of thousands of clones, with around 83% seen just once and 20% to 30% held by the top ten. The source of this sequence is a man aged 60 to 69 with acute or convalescent COVID-19. The sample taken for sequencing was peripheral blood. The chain couples TRBV7-3 to TRBJ2-5, with TRBD2 matching over 8 bases. The DNA for the CDR3 is TGTGCCAGCAGCTCCCTTAGCGGGGACCAAGAGACCCAGTACTTC. Translation gives CASSSLSGDQETQYF.